This TCR beta chain is drawn from a study of a mutant IDH1 vaccine in newly diagnosed glioma. Study information: Vaccination started 4-6 weeks after radiotherapy alone, or with temozolomide cycles. Treated patients, approximately 60% male and about 38% female, averaged about 40 years of age. Those enrolled had earlier been treated with radiotherapy, temozolomide, or both, mostly both.

The method was immunoSEQ multiplex PCR; TCRdb's version includes in-frame clones alone and lacks a portion of them. This sample has more than 25,000 clones, with 79% found just once. Time point given: week 35, safety follow-up. A single vaccine dose contained 300 ug of mutant IDH1 20-mer peptide, and topical imiquimod was used with it. Weeks 1, 3, 5, 7, 11, 15, 19 and 23 were when patients received their eight vaccinations. To note about this clone: Its specificity is unknown.

The CDR3 is 13 residues long. CDR1 is ENHRY and CDR2 is SYGVKD in the germline V gene. The V and J ends lost 6 bases and 3 bases respectively, with 12 bases between them. This TCR came from a woman aged 25 to 39 with glioma. Some clones in this sample may be carry-over from other donors' samples. Sequencing was performed on PBMCs, taken from a glioma patient whose treatment included an IDH1 peptide vaccine. The V and J genes are TRBV10-3 and TRBJ2-7, with D perhaps being TRBD1 or TRBD2 (7 bases each). The CDR3: CAIRGRGHYEQYF. CDR3 nucleotides: TGTGCCATCAGAGGGAGGGGGCACTACGAGCAGTACTTC.